The clone carrying this TCR beta chain was counted once. Antigen unknown. This sample stems from a study of CD8+ T cells in alopecia areata. Points from the study as a whole: TCR sharing across patients was less clear than in mice, possibly HLA-related. Affected lesional scalp, above all in alopecia totalis/universalis, was more clonal than normal scalp. Alphabeta T cells residing in normal skin are also sequenced in scalp samples.

PBMCs provided sorted CD4+ and CD8+ T cells. Investigators isolated RNA and reverse transcribed it into cDNA to act as the sequencing template. Sequencing was performed with immunoSEQ multiplex PCR; in TCRdb, only in-frame clones are kept and a portion is missing. This sample yields over 150,000 clones, of which roughly 56% are seen a single time; nearly 5% belongs to the top ten. Sequencing was carried out using CD8+ T cells sorted from blood. The TCR comes from a human donor in good health.

The CDR3 region is CASSQEPSEGTDTQYF. CDR3 DNA: TGCGCCAGCAGCCAAGAACCTAGCGAGGGCACAGATACGCAGTATTTT. The chain couples TRBV4-1 to TRBJ2-3, with D tentatively TRBD2 (6 bases). Per the germline V gene, CDR1 is MGHRA and CDR2 is YSYEKL. The V and J ends lost 0 bases and 1 base respectively, with 11 bases between them. The CDR3 covers 16 residues.